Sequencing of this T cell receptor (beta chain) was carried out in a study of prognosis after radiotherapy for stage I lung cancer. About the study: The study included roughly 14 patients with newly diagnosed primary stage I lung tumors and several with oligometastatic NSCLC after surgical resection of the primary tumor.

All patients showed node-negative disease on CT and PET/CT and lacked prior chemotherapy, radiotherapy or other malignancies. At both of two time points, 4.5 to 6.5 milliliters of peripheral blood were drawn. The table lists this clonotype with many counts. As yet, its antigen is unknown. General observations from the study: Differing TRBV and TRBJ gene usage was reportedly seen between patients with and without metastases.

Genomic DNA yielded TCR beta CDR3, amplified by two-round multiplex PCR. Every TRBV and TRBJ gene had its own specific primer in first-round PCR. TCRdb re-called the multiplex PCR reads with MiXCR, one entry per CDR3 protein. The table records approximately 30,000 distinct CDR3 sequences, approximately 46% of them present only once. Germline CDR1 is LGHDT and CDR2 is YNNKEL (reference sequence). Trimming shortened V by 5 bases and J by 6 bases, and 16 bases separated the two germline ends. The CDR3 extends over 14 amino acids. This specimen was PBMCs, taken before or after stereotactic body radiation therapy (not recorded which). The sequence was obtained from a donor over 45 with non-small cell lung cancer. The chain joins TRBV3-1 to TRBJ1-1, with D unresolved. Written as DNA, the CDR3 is TGTGCCAGCAGCTTGAGGTCCGAGGCGGCTGAAGCTTTCTTT. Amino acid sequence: CASSLRSEAAEAFF.